Listed here are 32 T cell receptor beta chains from one sample, sequenced in a study of T cells in Graves' hyperthyroidism and ophthalmopathy. Authors of the study amplified TCR beta CDR3 regions from RNA transcripts. HTBI primers were used for first-round RT-PCR of the TCR CDR3. TCRdb fed the multiplex PCR reads into MiXCR, producing one record per CDR3 protein. The table has approximately 630,000 distinct CDR3 sequences, 15% to 20% seen once. Material: blood. The receptors stem from a woman aged 25 to 39 with Graves' hyperthyroidism.

Many counts were recorded for this clonotype. This chain connects TRBV20-1 to TRBJ2-1; tentatively, D is TRBD2 (6 bases). Germline CDR1 reads DFQATT; CDR2 reads SNEGSKA (reference sequence). The CDR3 has 11 residues. Trimming stripped 6 bases from V and 6 bases from J, with 9 bases between. CDR3 coding DNA: TGCAGTGCCCTACTAGCCAATGAGCAGTTCTTC. This encodes CSALLANEQFF.

The genes are TRBV20-1 and TRBJ2-1; 7 bases match TRBD2. From germline, CDR1 is DFQATT and CDR2 SNEGSKA (reference sequence). The junction had 17 bases not matched to a gene; V was cut back by 6 bases and J by 9 bases. The CDR3 is 15 residues long. The CDR3 region has the DNA TGCAGTGCGCCCGGAGGTGGGAGGGCTTTAGGTGAGCAGTTCTTC. This sequence encodes CSAPGGGRALGEQFF.

The rearrangement links TRBV6-2 or TRBV6-3 to TRBJ2-1, with 8 bases aligning to TRBD2. CDR3 length: 12 amino acids. Germline V gene data show CDR1 as MNHEY and CDR2 as SVGEGT. J was trimmed by 12 bases and V by 6 bases; bases with no gene match: 7. In DNA, the CDR3 is TGTGCCAGCAGGCCGGGACTAGGTTTGCAGTTCTTC. Translation: CASRPGLGLQFF.

The chain joins TRBV6-5 to TRBJ1-2, with D maybe TRBD1 (5 bases). CDR3 length: 15 residues. V lost 0 bases to trimming and J lost 6 bases, with 14 bases between them. CDR1 is MNHEY and CDR2 is SVGAGI in the germline V gene. DNA for the CDR3: TGTGCCAGCAGTTACTCGGGACCCTCCCCCAATGGCTACACCTTC. Translation gives CASSYSGPSPNGYTF.

The chain is built from TRBV5-1 and TRBJ1-2; D remains ambiguous. The CDR3 sequence is 11 residues long. V lost 0 bases and J lost 14, with 11 bases in between. Germline CDR1 is SGHRS and CDR2 is YFSETQ. CDR3 sequence: CASSLGGPLTF. The CDR3 DNA reads TGCGCCAGCAGCTTGGGAGGGCCTCTTACCTTC.

Of note for this clonotype: It may be a read error: a sequence one base away is much more abundant. This sequence joins TRBV7-3 and TRBJ1-5, with TRBD1 as a possible D gene (6 bases). Germline loops: CDR1 SGHTA, CDR2 FQGTGA. The CDR3 is made up of 16 amino acids. The CDR3 region has the DNA TGTGCCAGCAGTGAAGCGCTTCAGGGGACTGATCAGCCCCAGGATTTT. It encodes CASSEALQGTDQPQDF.

The chain couples TRBV28 to TRBJ1-5; D not certain. The germline V gene encodes CDR1 MDHEN and CDR2 SYDVKM. V was pared by 6 bases and J by 2 bases, with 17 bases between. There are 16 residues in the CDR3. The CDR3 DNA reads TGTGCCAGCAGGGTTCCGGGAGGTGGACGCAATCAGCCCCAGCATTTT. The encoded protein is CASRVPGGGRNQPQHF.

This clonotype was detected many times. The chain recombines TRBV30 with TRBJ1-1; the D gene is possibly TRBD1 (5 bases). The V gene's germline CDR1 is GTSNPN and CDR2 SVGIG (reference sequence). CDR3 length: 16 amino acids. The V end lost 4 bases, the J end lost 4 bases, and 22 bases lay between the germline ends. The CDR3 DNA sequence: TGTGCCTGGATACGGGTCGTACGGGGGTTTGGCACTGAAGCTTTCTTT. Amino acid sequence: CAWIRVVRGFGTEAFF.

This clonotype has just a few counts. The chain recombines TRBV7-8 with TRBJ1-6; D unclear. The CDR3 length is 17 residues. Trimming left V 7 bases short and J 7 bases short, with 23 bases between. Germline CDR1 SGHVS, CDR2 FQNEAQ. The CDR3 DNA reads as TGTGCCAGCACCTTCCTCCGGGCCGTTGGGGAAAATTCACCCCTCCACTTT. Its protein is CASTFLRAVGENSPLHF.

There are many counts of this clonotype. V gene TRBV30 combines with J gene TRBJ2-2; D unclear. V lost 0 bases and J 2 bases, leaving 10 bases between the germline ends. There are 15 residues in the CDR3. Germline V gives CDR1 GTSNPN, CDR2 SVGIG (reference sequence). The CDR3 is CAWSVNSANTGELFF. CDR3 DNA sequence: TGTGCCTGGAGTGTCAACAGCGCCAACACCGGGGAGCTGTTTTTT.

J is TRBJ2-3 and V is TRBV9, with D possibly being TRBD1 (5 bases). Germline loops: CDR1 SGDLS, CDR2 YYNGEE. Trimming stripped 1 base from V and 3 bases from J, with 15 bases between. This CDR3 has 16 residues. The CDR3 DNA reads TGTGCCAGCAGCGTATCTGGCAGGGCTTCGACAGATACGCAGTATTTT. Its protein is CASSVSGRASTDTQYF.

This clonotype has ten or more counts. The chain is built from TRBV12-3 or TRBV12-4 and TRBJ2-1; 7 nucleotides align to TRBD2. V was clipped by 7 bases and J by 2 bases; unmatched bases: 8. The CDR3 extends over 15 amino acids. The CDR3 loop reads CASTSWRGTYNEQFF. The CDR3, as DNA: TGTGCCAGCACCTCCTGGCGGGGGACCTACAATGAGCAGTTCTTC.

This chain joins TRBV19 and TRBJ2-3; TRBD1 matches at 7 bases. Germline assignment: CDR1 LNHDA and CDR2 SQIVND (reference sequence). This CDR3 comprises 13 residues. V lost 7 bases and J lost 3; bases outside the gene matches: 4. The CDR3 sequence is CASKNRGTDTQYF. The CDR3, as DNA: TGTGCCAGTAAGAACAGGGGAACAGATACGCAGTATTTT.

A word on this clonotype: This sequence may be a read error, since a much larger clone differs from it by one base. CDR3 region: CASSFSGATEAFF. CDR3 sequence (DNA): TGTGCCAGCAGTTTTTCGGGGGCCACTGAAGCTTTCTTT. The genes are TRBV28 and TRBJ1-1; the D gene is possibly TRBD1 (6 bases). The CDR3 sequence is 13 residues long. Germline values: CDR1 MDHEN, CDR2 SYDVKM. The V end lost 3 bases, the J end lost 4 bases, and 9 bases lay between the germline ends.

This clonotype came up once. The J gene is TRBJ1-5, the V gene TRBV6-2 or TRBV6-3; D might be TRBD1 (6 bases). This CDR3 has 14 residues. The V gene's germline CDR1 is MNHEY and CDR2 SVGEGT. Trimming removed 4 bases from V and 7 bases from J, with 14 bases in between. The CDR3 DNA is TGTGCCAGCAGTTGGGGACATCCAAACCAGCCCCAGCATTTT. Amino acids: CASSWGHPNQPQHF.

This clonotype was seen only a few times. This sequence joins TRBV19 and TRBJ2-7, with TRBD2 matching over 10 bases. The CDR3 loop spans 15 amino acids. Germline trimming cut 4 bases from V and 5 bases from J; bases unmatched to any gene: 8. Germline CDR1 reads LNHDA; CDR2 reads SQIVND (reference sequence). This CDR3 is CASSTKGLAGDEQYF. The CDR3 region has the DNA TGTGCCAGTAGTACCAAGGGGCTAGCGGGAGACGAGCAGTACTTC.

This clonotype has at least ten counts. CDR3 nucleotide sequence: TGTGCCAGCAGCATCACTAGCGGCGGGGAGCAGTACTTC. Translating gives CASSITSGGEQYF. The V and J genes are TRBV3-1 and TRBJ2-7; TRBD2 agrees at 8 bases. This CDR3 is 13 amino acids long. V was pared by 5 bases and J by 7 bases, with 7 bases of the junction left unmatched. Germline-derived CDR1 and CDR2 are LGHDT and YNNKEL (reference sequence).

Many counts were recorded for this clonotype. The V call is TRBV6-6, the J call TRBJ2-3; D perhaps matches TRBD1 (5 bases). The CDR3 sequence is 13 residues long. CDR1 MNHNY and CDR2 SVGAGI come from the germline V gene (reference sequence). V lost 2 bases and J lost 5, with 8 bases in between. As DNA, the CDR3 is TGTGCCAGCAGTTACCAAAGGGGAGATACGCAGTATTTT. This gives the protein CASSYQRGDTQYF.

This rearrangement joins TRBV9 to TRBJ2-1; D uncertain. The CDR3 contains 11 residues. Trimming removed 0 bases from V and 9 bases from J, with 4 bases in between. Germline V CDR1 and CDR2: SGDLS, YYNGEE. The CDR3 DNA sequence: TGTGCCAGCAGCGTAGATGGTGAGCAGTTCTTC. Translation: CASSVDGEQFF.

This clonotype was recorded at least ten times. This chain links TRBV20-1 with TRBJ2-5; TRBD2 matches at 7 bases. After removal of 4 bases from V and 6 bases from J, the junction contained 11 bases not matched to a gene. CDR3 length: 14 amino acids. CDR1 and CDR2 (germline): DFQATT, SNEGSKA (reference sequence). In nucleotides, the CDR3 is TGCAGTGCTACCACTAGCGCGAGCGGCCAGACCCAGTACTTC. Its protein is CSATTSASGQTQYF.

V usage is TRBV13 and J usage is TRBJ2-3; D gene ambiguous. The V gene's germline CDR1 is PRHDT and CDR2 FYEKMQ (reference sequence). Between the trimmed V and J ends, which lost 0 bases and 6 bases, there was a span of 7 bases. The CDR3 is 13 amino acids. Here the CDR3 reads CASSLGTWDTQYF. CDR3 in DNA: TGTGCCAGCAGCTTAGGGACGTGGGATACGCAGTATTTT.

The sample holds many counts of this clonotype. V gene TRBV6-1 combines with J gene TRBJ2-1; D not resolved. Trimming pared 5 bases from V and 5 bases from J, leaving 13 bases between. The CDR3 covers 14 residues. In germline, CDR1 is MNHNS, CDR2 SASEGT. CDR3 in amino acids: CASSWATSDNEQFF. For the CDR3, the DNA is TGTGCCAGCAGTTGGGCTACATCAGACAATGAGCAGTTCTTC.

This clonotype has only one observation. This chain joins TRBV19 and TRBJ2-3; 10 bases are shared with TRBD2. The germline gives CDR1 LNHDA, CDR2 SQIVND (reference sequence). The CDR3 totals 15 residues. V lost 6 bases to trimming and J lost 0 bases; unmatched junction nucleotides: 3. The CDR3 bases are TGTGCCAGTAGCGGACTAGCGGCTAGCACAGATACGCAGTATTTT. Its protein is CASSGLAASTDTQYF.

The sample holds a few counts of this clonotype. The chain joins TRBV29-1 to TRBJ2-3; D remains unclear. Germline values: CDR1 SQVTM, CDR2 ANQGSEA. The germline V and J ends were trimmed by 6 bases and 2 bases, with 6 bases remaining between them. CDR3 size: 11 residues. CDR3 residues: CSVDFTDTQYF. The CDR3 region has the DNA TGCAGCGTAGACTTCACAGATACGCAGTATTTT.

V and J are TRBV9 and TRBJ2-1; 9 nucleotides agree with TRBD1. Losses at the gene ends were 4 bases for V and 7 bases for J; bases not matched to a gene: 6. CDR3 length: 14 residues. Germline V CDR1 and CDR2: SGDLS, YYNGEE. The CDR3 DNA follows: TGTGCCAGCAGCACTACAGGGGGCTTGAATGAGCAGTTCTTC. It specifies CASSTTGGLNEQFF. The entire variable domain, with the rest obtained from reference TRBV9 and TRBJ2-1, is as follows: DSGVTQTPKHLITATGQRVTLRCSPRSGDLSVYWYQQSLDQGLQFLIQYYNGEERAKGNILERFSAQQFPDLHSELNLSSLELGDSALYFCASSTTGGLNEQFFGPGTRLTVL.

This clonotype has at least ten counts. The chain combines TRBV7-9 with TRBJ2-7; D is possibly TRBD1 or TRBD2 (6 bases each). The germline V gene encodes CDR1 SEHNR and CDR2 FQNEAQ (reference sequence). Between the trimmed V and J ends, which lost 1 base and 2 bases, there was a span of 9 bases. The CDR3 covers 14 residues. CDR3 protein: CASSLGRGAYEQYF. CDR3 bases: TGTGCCAGCAGCTTAGGAAGGGGGGCCTACGAGCAGTACTTC.

This clonotype was picked up many times. This chain connects TRBV7-8 to TRBJ2-2; 7 bases map to TRBD1. Germline CDR1 reads SGHVS; CDR2 reads FQNEAQ. The trim removed 5 bases at V and 3 bases at J, leaving 6 bases unmatched. The CDR3 contains 15 residues. CDR3 DNA sequence: TGTGCCAGCAGCCCCCAAACAGGGGACACCGGGGAGCTGTTTTTT. It translates to CASSPQTGDTGELFF.

The V and J genes are TRBV11-2 and TRBJ1-2, with D possibly matching TRBD1 (5 bases). V gave up 3 bases and J gave up 2 bases, with 16 bases separating them. CDR3 length: 16 residues. CDR1 SGHAT and CDR2 FQNNGV come from the germline V gene. The CDR3 here is CASSLVGTTDNYGYTF. The CDR3 DNA reads TGTGCCAGCAGCTTGGTCGGTACGACAGACAACTATGGCTACACCTTC.

The V and J genes are TRBV27 and TRBJ2-7; 7 nucleotides align to TRBD1. Per the germline V gene, CDR1 is MNHEY and CDR2 is SMNVEV (reference sequence). CDR3 length equals 13 residues. V was pared by 6 bases and J by 2 bases, with 4 bases of the junction left unmatched. The CDR3 sequence is CASRGTVTYEQYF. The CDR3, as DNA: TGTGCCAGCAGAGGGACAGTAACCTACGAGCAGTACTTC.

CDR3 nucleotide sequence: TGCGCCAGCAGCTTGGGTTGGGGGCGCACAGATACGCAGTATTTT. Translation gives CASSLGWGRTDTQYF. V usage is TRBV5-1 and J usage is TRBJ2-3; TRBD1 might be the D (6 bases). CDR1 and CDR2 from the germline V gene are SGHRS and YFSETQ. Trimming stripped 0 bases from V and 1 base from J, with 9 bases between. The CDR3 contains 15 residues.

At least ten counts were recorded for this clonotype. V and J are TRBV29-1 and TRBJ1-1; D may be TRBD1 (6 bases). The germline V gene encodes CDR1 SQVTM and CDR2 ANQGSEA. Trimming stripped 4 bases from V and 6 bases from J, with 15 bases between. This CDR3 has 13 residues. CDR3 amino acids: CSVVLYRAAEAFF. CDR3 nucleotides: TGCAGCGTTGTGCTTTACAGGGCGGCTGAAGCTTTCTTT.

Remarks on this clonotype: A read error may be the cause here, since a much bigger clone is one base away. This chain uses TRBV29-1 with TRBJ2-1; maybe TRBD2 (6 bases). The J call may be mistaken, given a closer DNA end match to TRBJ2-7. Germline V gives CDR1 SQVTM, CDR2 ANQGSEA. This CDR3 is built from 13 residues. The CDR3 loop is CSVGGGIYNEQYF. In nucleotides, the CDR3 is TGCAGCGTTGGTGGGGGGATCTACAATGAGCAGTACTTC.